This TCR beta chain was recovered during a study of blood T cell repertoires in COVID-19. Sequencing was performed with immunoSEQ multiplex PCR; in TCRdb, only in-frame clones are kept and a portion is missing. In the table there are some 180,000 clones, roughly 90% of which are singletons. Patients in Seattle were enrolled during active infection, then followed longitudinally. V shed 5 bases and J 4 bases; nucleotides not matched to a gene: 9. CDR3 size: 17 residues. CDR1 and CDR2 from the germline V gene are SGHTA and FQGNSA. The receptor's source is a man aged 50 to 59 with COVID-19, enrolled during active disease. The sample consisted of peripheral blood. The J gene is TRBJ2-6, the V gene TRBV7-2; 9 bases are shared with TRBD2. DNA of the CDR3: TGTGCCAGCAGCCGCGAAGCGGGGGGCGCCGGGGCCAACGTCCTGACTTTC. Amino acid sequence: CASSREAGGAGANVLTF.